These T cell receptor beta chains were read from a single sample in a study of shared clonotypes between healthy human individuals. Sequenced by immunoSEQ multiplex PCR; TCRdb stores in-frame clones only, minus some. Of 450,000 to 700,000 clones listed, over 95% are singletons. The sample consisted of naive CD8+ T cells sorted from blood. The origin of the receptors is a woman in her 30s in good health. The CDR3 runs from the conserved cysteine through the conserved F or W. The order of the fields is D gene, V gene, clone size, J gene, CDR3 DNA, CDR3 protein. D genes are given only for firm matches. Size tells how often a clone was seen (once, few, many) or the class of an expanded clone, and some rows leave it out.

d_call: TRBD2
v_call: TRBV5-6
clone_size: NA
j_call: TRBJ2-3
cdr3_nt: TGTGCCAGCAGCTTGGAACTAGCGGGCACAGATACGCAGTATTTT
cdr3_aa: CASSLELAGTDTQYF

d_call: NA
v_call: TRBV9
clone_size: NA
j_call: TRBJ2-4
cdr3_nt: TGTGCCAGCAGCGGCTCTAGATGGGTGTTCGCCAAAAACATTCAGTACTTC
cdr3_aa: CASSGSRWVFAKNIQYF

d_call: NA
v_call: TRBV11-2
clone_size: NA
j_call: TRBJ1-1
cdr3_nt: TGTGCCAGCAGAGTTAGCGGCGTACTCACTGAAGCTTTCTTT
cdr3_aa: CASRVSGVLTEAFF

d_call: NA
v_call: TRBV19
clone_size: NA
j_call: TRBJ1-1
cdr3_nt: TGTGCCAGTAGTATAACAGGATTGAACACTGAAGCTTTCTTT
cdr3_aa: CASSITGLNTEAFF

d_call: NA
v_call: TRBV6-1
clone_size: once
j_call: TRBJ2-6
cdr3_nt: TGTGCCAGCAGTGAACTAGGGACGCTCAACGTCCTGACTTTC
cdr3_aa: CASSELGTLNVLTF

d_call: NA
v_call: TRBV7-9
clone_size: NA
j_call: TRBJ1-1
cdr3_nt: TGTGCCAGCAGCTTACTGACCGGAGGGGACACTGAAGCTTTCTTT
cdr3_aa: CASSLLTGGDTEAFF

d_call: NA
v_call: TRBV6-5
clone_size: NA
j_call: TRBJ2-5
cdr3_nt: TGTGCCAGCAGGCGGGGGCCTGGGGAGCAGTACTTC
cdr3_aa: CASRRGPGEQYF

d_call: NA
v_call: TRBV5-8
clone_size: NA
j_call: TRBJ1-2
cdr3_nt: TGTGCCAGCGACGAGGGACAATCCTATGGCTACACCTTC
cdr3_aa: CASDEGQSYGYTF

d_call: TRBD2
v_call: TRBV29-1
clone_size: NA
j_call: TRBJ2-3
cdr3_nt: TGCAGCGTTCCTGGACTAGCGGGAATTGGCGATACGCAGTATTTT
cdr3_aa: CSVPGLAGIGDTQYF

d_call: TRBD2
v_call: TRBV29-1
clone_size: NA
j_call: TRBJ2-3
cdr3_nt: TGCAGCGTCCTAGGGACTAGCGGGGGGGACACAGATACGCAGTATTTT
cdr3_aa: CSVLGTSGGDTDTQYF

d_call: NA
v_call: TRBV30
clone_size: NA
j_call: TRBJ2-2
cdr3_nt: TGTGCCTGGAGTGTGGATGGGGCCGGGGAGCTGTTTTTT
cdr3_aa: CAWSVDGAGELFF

d_call: TRBD2
v_call: TRBV5-4
clone_size: NA
j_call: TRBJ2-1
cdr3_nt: TGTGCCAGCAGCTTCTTAGCGGGAGGGCCGGGCAATGAGCAGTTCTTC
cdr3_aa: CASSFLAGGPGNEQFF

d_call: TRBD2
v_call: TRBV5-1
clone_size: NA
j_call: TRBJ2-3
cdr3_nt: TGCGCCAGCAGCTTGGGGGAATCTAGCGGGAGGGCAAGCACAGATACGCAGTATTTT
cdr3_aa: CASSLGESSGRASTDTQYF

d_call: TRBD2
v_call: TRBV7-2
clone_size: NA
j_call: TRBJ2-1
cdr3_nt: TGTGCCAGCAGCCCCCTTAGCGGGAGGGCCAATGAGCAGTTCTTC
cdr3_aa: CASSPLSGRANEQFF

d_call: NA
v_call: TRBV14
clone_size: NA
j_call: TRBJ2-7
cdr3_nt: TGTGCCAGCAGCTGGACGGCGGCCTACGAGCAGTACTTC
cdr3_aa: CASSWTAAYEQYF

d_call: TRBD1
v_call: TRBV27
clone_size: NA
j_call: TRBJ1-1
cdr3_nt: TGTGCCAGCAGACACGGGACAGGGGTGACTGAAGCTTTCTTT
cdr3_aa: CASRHGTGVTEAFF

d_call: NA
v_call: TRBV7-9
clone_size: NA
j_call: TRBJ2-7
cdr3_nt: TGTGCCAGCAGCTTAGACTCAGACTACGAGCAGTACTTC
cdr3_aa: CASSLDSDYEQYF

d_call: NA
v_call: TRBV7-9
clone_size: NA
j_call: TRBJ2-7
cdr3_nt: TGTGCCAGCAACGCCCAGGGGTCCTACGAGCAGTACTTC
cdr3_aa: CASNAQGSYEQYF

d_call: NA
v_call: TRBV5-1
clone_size: once
j_call: TRBJ1-4
cdr3_nt: TGCGCCAGCAGCGAAGCTTCAACCACTAATGAAAAACTGTTTTTT
cdr3_aa: CASSEASTTNEKLFF

d_call: NA
v_call: TRBV19
clone_size: NA
j_call: TRBJ2-3
cdr3_nt: TGTGCCAGTGCGGGTAGAGACACAGATACGCAGTATTTT
cdr3_aa: CASAGRDTDTQYF

d_call: NA
v_call: TRBV5-6
clone_size: once
j_call: TRBJ1-2
cdr3_nt: TGTGCCAGCAGCTTGGAGGACGGACAGTACTATGGCTACACCTTC
cdr3_aa: CASSLEDGQYYGYTF

d_call: NA
v_call: TRBV29-1
clone_size: NA
j_call: TRBJ1-6
cdr3_nt: TGCAGCGTCGAGAGGTTAGAAGGGGTCACCTTCTCACCCCTCCACTTT
cdr3_aa: CSVERLEGVTFSPLHF

d_call: TRBD1
v_call: TRBV4-1
clone_size: once
j_call: TRBJ2-7
cdr3_nt: TGCGCCAGCAGCCAAGCCGACACGATTGGGGACAGATTCTACGAGCAGTACTTC
cdr3_aa: CASSQADTIGDRFYEQYF

d_call: TRBD2
v_call: TRBV19
clone_size: NA
j_call: TRBJ2-1
cdr3_nt: TGTGCCAGTAGTATTAGCGGGAGGGGCTACAATGAGCAGTTCTTC
cdr3_aa: CASSISGRGYNEQFF

d_call: NA
v_call: TRBV5-1
clone_size: NA
j_call: TRBJ2-1
cdr3_nt: TGCGCCAGCAGCCAGAAGTGGAATGAGCAGTTCTTC
cdr3_aa: CASSQKWNEQFF

d_call: NA
v_call: TRBV11-2
clone_size: once
j_call: TRBJ2-7
cdr3_nt: TGTGCCAGCAGCTTCTCAAGTATGCAGTACTTC
cdr3_aa: CASSFSSMQYF

d_call: NA
v_call: TRBV28
clone_size: few
j_call: TRBJ1-5
cdr3_nt: TGTGCCAGCAGTTACGGACAGCCCCAGCATTTT
cdr3_aa: CASSYGQPQHF

d_call: TRBD2
v_call: TRBV7-2
clone_size: NA
j_call: TRBJ2-3
cdr3_nt: TGTGCCAGCAGCTTAGCGCCTAGCGGGACGGTCCGGAGGGCAGATACGCAGTATTTT
cdr3_aa: CASSLAPSGTVRRADTQYF

d_call: TRBD2
v_call: TRBV7-9
clone_size: NA
j_call: TRBJ2-5
cdr3_nt: TGTGCCAGCAGTCTAGCGGGGTCAGACCAAATTACACGGCAAGAGACCCAGTACTTC
cdr3_aa: CASSLAGSDQITRQETQYF

d_call: TRBD2
v_call: TRBV5-6
clone_size: NA
j_call: TRBJ2-7
cdr3_nt: TGTGCCAGCAGTTCCCTGGGAGCGGGACTTCACTACGAGCAGTACTTC
cdr3_aa: CASSSLGAGLHYEQYF

d_call: NA
v_call: TRBV5-4
clone_size: NA
j_call: TRBJ2-7
cdr3_nt: TGTGCCAGCAGCTTGGCGGGCTACTACGAGCAGTACTTC
cdr3_aa: CASSLAGYYEQYF

d_call: NA
v_call: TRBV29-1
clone_size: once
j_call: TRBJ2-2
cdr3_nt: TGCAGCGTGGGGCAGGTGAACACCGGGGAGCTGTTTTTT
cdr3_aa: CSVGQVNTGELFF

d_call: TRBD2
v_call: TRBV28
clone_size: NA
j_call: TRBJ2-1
cdr3_nt: TGTGCCAGCAGTGACGGGACTAGCGGACCTTCCAATTACAATGAGCAGTTCTTC
cdr3_aa: CASSDGTSGPSNYNEQFF

d_call: TRBD2
v_call: TRBV7-9
clone_size: NA
j_call: TRBJ2-1
cdr3_nt: TGTGCCAGCAGCTCGTCCGGGCGGGAGAGGTACTACAATGAGCAGTTCTTC
cdr3_aa: CASSSSGRERYYNEQFF

d_call: NA
v_call: TRBV7-9
clone_size: NA
j_call: TRBJ2-7
cdr3_nt: TGTGCCAGCAGCGTGGGATCCTCCTACGAGCAGTACTTC
cdr3_aa: CASSVGSSYEQYF

d_call: NA
v_call: TRBV5-1
clone_size: NA
j_call: TRBJ2-7
cdr3_nt: TGCGCCAGCAGCTTGGAGGACAGTAACCCTCCACCCTACGAGCAGTACTTC
cdr3_aa: CASSLEDSNPPPYEQYF

d_call: TRBD2
v_call: TRBV9
clone_size: NA
j_call: TRBJ2-1
cdr3_nt: TGTGCCAGCAGCCCGCGGACTAGCGGGTACAATGAGCAGTTCTTC
cdr3_aa: CASSPRTSGYNEQFF

d_call: TRBD1
v_call: TRBV27
clone_size: NA
j_call: TRBJ1-1
cdr3_nt: TGTGCCAGCACCGACAGGGCCGGGACTGAAGCTTTCTTT
cdr3_aa: CASTDRAGTEAFF

d_call: NA
v_call: TRBV15
clone_size: NA
j_call: TRBJ1-1
cdr3_nt: TGTGCCACCAGATCCACCCGTGGCAGGAGCACTGAAGCTTTCTTT
cdr3_aa: CATRSTRGRSTEAFF

d_call: NA
v_call: TRBV27
clone_size: few
j_call: TRBJ1-2
cdr3_nt: TGTGCCAGCGCAAACACACTGGATGGCTACACCTTC
cdr3_aa: CASANTLDGYTF

d_call: TRBD1
v_call: TRBV6-5
clone_size: NA
j_call: TRBJ1-2
cdr3_nt: TGTGCCAGCAGCCCTACAGGGGGCAACCCCTTAAGCTACACCTTC
cdr3_aa: CASSPTGGNPLSYTF

d_call: TRBD2
v_call: TRBV7-2
clone_size: NA
j_call: TRBJ2-1
cdr3_nt: TGTGCCAGCAGCTGGACTAGAGACTACAATGAGCAGTTCTTC
cdr3_aa: CASSWTRDYNEQFF

d_call: TRBD2
v_call: TRBV10-3
clone_size: NA
j_call: TRBJ2-1
cdr3_nt: TGTGCCATCGACTCCGGGACTACCTACAATGAGCAGTTCTTC
cdr3_aa: CAIDSGTTYNEQFF

d_call: NA
v_call: TRBV27
clone_size: NA
j_call: TRBJ2-7
cdr3_nt: TGTGCCAGCAGTTTTTCTCAGGTGCCCACCTACGAGCAGTACTTC
cdr3_aa: CASSFSQVPTYEQYF

d_call: TRBD1
v_call: TRBV9
clone_size: NA
j_call: TRBJ2-3
cdr3_nt: TGTGCCAGCAGCGTTAACAGGGGACCCATTAGCACAGATACGCAGTATTTT
cdr3_aa: CASSVNRGPISTDTQYF

d_call: NA
v_call: TRBV28
clone_size: NA
j_call: TRBJ1-1
cdr3_nt: TGTGCCAGCAGTTTATGGGAGGGGATGGGCACTGAAGCTTTCTTT
cdr3_aa: CASSLWEGMGTEAFF

d_call: NA
v_call: TRBV5-6
clone_size: NA
j_call: TRBJ1-2
cdr3_nt: TGTGCCAGCACCCCTTGGGCCGGGGAGCCTCTCAGCCTCTATGGCTACACCTTC
cdr3_aa: CASTPWAGEPLSLYGYTF

d_call: TRBD1
v_call: TRBV6-1
clone_size: once
j_call: TRBJ2-7
cdr3_nt: TGTGCCAGCACCCTGGACAGGTTTGTCCACGAGCAGTACTTC
cdr3_aa: CASTLDRFVHEQYF

d_call: NA
v_call: TRBV19
clone_size: NA
j_call: TRBJ2-3
cdr3_nt: TGTGCCACACTATGCCCTCTGCTCACAGATACGCAGTATTTT
cdr3_aa: CATLCPLLTDTQYF